This TCR beta chain was obtained from a study of human CD8 memory T cell subsets. RNA was obtained from duplicate vials of roughly 140,000 sorted CD8+ T cells per subset. Per germline, CDR1 SNHLY and CDR2 FYNNEI. This CDR3 is 16 amino acids long. UMI-labeled 5' RACE yielded the TCR beta libraries. TCRdb derives one entry per CDR3 protein from the 5' RACE reads, leaving out DNA. The sample's table shows 6,200 or so distinct CDR3 sequences. V usage is TRBV2 and J usage is TRBJ2-3; TCRdb selects TRBD2, and the lack of DNA leaves this call unchecked. The sequenced material came from CD8+ stem-like memory T cells (TSCM and TCM) sorted from PBMCs. Noted subset: stem-like memory CD8 T cells (TSTEM), CCR7+ PD-1- TIGIT-. This TCR derives from a human donor in good health. CDR3 protein: CASSEIRERGTDTQYF.